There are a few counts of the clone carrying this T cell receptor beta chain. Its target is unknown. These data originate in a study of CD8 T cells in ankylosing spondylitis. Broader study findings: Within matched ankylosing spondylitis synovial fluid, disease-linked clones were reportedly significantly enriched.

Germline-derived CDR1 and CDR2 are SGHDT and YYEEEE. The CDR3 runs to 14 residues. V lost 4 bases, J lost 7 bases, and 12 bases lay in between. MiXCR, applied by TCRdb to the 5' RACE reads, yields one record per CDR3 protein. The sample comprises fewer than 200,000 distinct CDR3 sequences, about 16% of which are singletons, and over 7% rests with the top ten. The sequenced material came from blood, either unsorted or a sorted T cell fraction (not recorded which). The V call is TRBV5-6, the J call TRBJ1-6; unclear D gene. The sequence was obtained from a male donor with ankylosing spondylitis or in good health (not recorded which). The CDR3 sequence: CASSPRYSNSPLHF. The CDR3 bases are TGTGCCAGCAGCCCCCGCTACAGCAATTCACCCCTCCACTTT.